Listed here is a single TCR beta chain. What it binds is not known. The V gene's germline CDR1 is SGHRS and CDR2 YFSETQ. The V end lost 7 bases, the J end lost 4 bases, and 6 bases lay between the germline ends. The CDR3 is 11 amino acids. Assay: immunoSEQ multiplex PCR; the TCRdb copy retains only in-frame clones and omits some. Among roughly 60,000 clones, about 90% were seen once, and the ten largest hold 14% to 15%. These data come from a study of OX40 agonist ivuxolimab in advanced cancers. Blood got drawn at baseline, again on cycle 4 day 1, and then on cycle 7 day 1. Study results and caveats: Researchers did not establish what antigens the expanded peripheral T cells target.

The chain has TRBV5-1 and TRBJ1-3; D is unresolved. The clonotype was recovered from an adult with an advanced solid tumor such as melanoma, head and neck, liver or kidney cancer. The material was CD4+ or CD8+ T cells sorted from blood, obtained in a trial of the OX40 agonist ivuxolimab. The CDR3 sequence: CASAQGNTIYF. Here the CDR3 DNA reads TGCGCCAGCGCCCAAGGAAACACCATATATTTT.